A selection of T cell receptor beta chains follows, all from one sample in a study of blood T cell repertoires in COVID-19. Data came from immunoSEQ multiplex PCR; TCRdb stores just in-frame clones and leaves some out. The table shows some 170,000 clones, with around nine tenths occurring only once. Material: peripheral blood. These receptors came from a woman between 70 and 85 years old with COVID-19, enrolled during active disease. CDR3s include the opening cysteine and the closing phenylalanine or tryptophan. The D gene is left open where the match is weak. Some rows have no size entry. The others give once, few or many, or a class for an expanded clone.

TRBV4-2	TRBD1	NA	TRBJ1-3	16	TGTGCCAGCAGCCCAAAGGACAGGGGCTCTGGAAACACCATATATTTT	CASSPKDRGSGNTIYF
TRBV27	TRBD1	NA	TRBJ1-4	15	TGTGCCAGCAGTCCCTGGGACAGCCGGAATGAAAAACTGTTTTTT	CASSPWDSRNEKLFF
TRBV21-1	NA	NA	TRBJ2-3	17	TGTGCCAGCAGCTACAGGGAAAAGCCGCCGGTAACAGATACGCAGTATTTT	CASSYREKPPVTDTQYF
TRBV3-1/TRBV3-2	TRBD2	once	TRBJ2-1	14	TGTGCCAGCACCACTAGCGGGGGCTACAATGAGCAGTTCTTC	CASTTSGGYNEQFF
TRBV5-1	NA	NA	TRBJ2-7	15	TGCGCCAGCAGCTTGGAGGTGACAGCACCCTACGAGCAGTACTTC	CASSLEVTAPYEQYF
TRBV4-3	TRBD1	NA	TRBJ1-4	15	TGCGCCAGCAGCCCCACGACAGGGACCCATGAAAAACTGTTTTTT	CASSPTTGTHEKLFF
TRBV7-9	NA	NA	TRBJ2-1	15	TGTGCCAGCAGCCCGGTAGCGGTCTCCTACAATGAGCAGTTCTTC	CASSPVAVSYNEQFF
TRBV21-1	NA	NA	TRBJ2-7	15	TGTGCCAGCAGCAAAGGGACTAGCAGGTACTACGAGCAGTACTTC	CASSKGTSRYYEQYF
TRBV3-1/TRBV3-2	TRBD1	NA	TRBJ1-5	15	TGTGCCAGCAGCCCACTCGGGACAGGCAATCAGCCCCAGCATTTT	CASSPLGTGNQPQHF
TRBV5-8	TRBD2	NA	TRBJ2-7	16	TGTGCCAGCAGCTTGGGTCGGGAGGATAGCACCTACGAGCAGTACTTC	CASSLGREDSTYEQYF
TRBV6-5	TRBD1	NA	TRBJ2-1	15	TGTGCCAGCAGTCTCGACGGACAGGGGTACAATGAGCAGTTCTTC	CASSLDGQGYNEQFF
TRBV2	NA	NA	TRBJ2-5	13	TGTGCCAGCAGTAGGTCTAGCCTAGAGACCCAGTACTTC	CASSRSSLETQYF
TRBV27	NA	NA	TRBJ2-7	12	TGTGCCAGCAGTTTTCCGGACAGAGAGCAGTACTTC	CASSFPDREQYF
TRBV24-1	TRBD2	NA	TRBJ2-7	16	TGTGCCACCAGTGATAATGGTTTGGGAGGGATCCACGAGCAGTACTTC	CATSDNGLGGIHEQYF
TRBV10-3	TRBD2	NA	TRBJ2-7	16	TGTGCCATCAGTGAGTCCGGCGGGAGAAGGACCTACGAGCAGTACTTC	CAISESGGRRTYEQYF
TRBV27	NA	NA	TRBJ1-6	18	TGTGCCAGCAGCTTCAAATCCGGGACTATGAGGATTAATTCACCCCTCCACTTT	CASSFKSGTMRINSPLHF
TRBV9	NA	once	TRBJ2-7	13	TGTGCCAGCAGCGTAGGTCTTGCCTACGAGCAGTACTTC	CASSVGLAYEQYF
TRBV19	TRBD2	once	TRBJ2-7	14	TGTGCCAGTACCCCTAGCGGGAGTTTGTACGAGCAGTACTTC	CASTPSGSLYEQYF
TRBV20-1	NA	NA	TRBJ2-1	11	TGCAGTGCTAGAGTCCTCAATGAGCAGTTCTTC	CSARVLNEQFF
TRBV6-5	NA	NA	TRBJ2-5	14	TGTGCCAGCAGTTACCTCGTCTCTACCAAGACCCAGTACTTC	CASSYLVSTKTQYF
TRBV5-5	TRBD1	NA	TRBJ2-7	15	TGTGCCAGCAGCTTTCAAAGGACAGGGGTCTACGAGCAGTACTTC	CASSFQRTGVYEQYF
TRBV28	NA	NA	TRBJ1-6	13	TGTGCCAGCCGAACTAAGTTGAATTCACCCCTCCACTTT	CASRTKLNSPLHF
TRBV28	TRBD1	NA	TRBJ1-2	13	TGTGCCAGCAGGGTACAGGGGGCGGATGGCTACACCTTC	CASRVQGADGYTF
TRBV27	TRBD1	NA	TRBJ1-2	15	TGTGCCAGCAGTCACGGACAGGGACGGGCCTATGGCTACACCTTC	CASSHGQGRAYGYTF
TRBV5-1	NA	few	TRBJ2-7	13	TGCGCCAGCAGAACAGTTCAAGGCACCGAGCAGTACTTC	CASRTVQGTEQYF
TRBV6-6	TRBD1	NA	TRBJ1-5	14	TGTGCCAGCAGTGGACAGGGACGCAATCAGCCCCAGCATTTT	CASSGQGRNQPQHF